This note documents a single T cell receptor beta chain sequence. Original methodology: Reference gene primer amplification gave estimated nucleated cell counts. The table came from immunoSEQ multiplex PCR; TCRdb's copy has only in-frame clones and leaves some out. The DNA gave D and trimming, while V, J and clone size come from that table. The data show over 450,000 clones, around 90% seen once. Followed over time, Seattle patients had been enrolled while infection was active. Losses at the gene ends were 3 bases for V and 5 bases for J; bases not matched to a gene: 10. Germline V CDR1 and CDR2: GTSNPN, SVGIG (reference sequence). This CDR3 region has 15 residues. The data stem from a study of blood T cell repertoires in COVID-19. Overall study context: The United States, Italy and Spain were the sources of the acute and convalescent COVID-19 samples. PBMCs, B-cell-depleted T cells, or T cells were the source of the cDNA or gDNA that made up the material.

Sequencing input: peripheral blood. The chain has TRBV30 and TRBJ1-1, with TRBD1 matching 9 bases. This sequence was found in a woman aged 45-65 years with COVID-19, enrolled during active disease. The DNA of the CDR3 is TGTGCCTGGAGCGAAGGAGGACAGGGGTGGACTGAAGCTTTCTTT. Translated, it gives CAWSEGGQGWTEAFF.